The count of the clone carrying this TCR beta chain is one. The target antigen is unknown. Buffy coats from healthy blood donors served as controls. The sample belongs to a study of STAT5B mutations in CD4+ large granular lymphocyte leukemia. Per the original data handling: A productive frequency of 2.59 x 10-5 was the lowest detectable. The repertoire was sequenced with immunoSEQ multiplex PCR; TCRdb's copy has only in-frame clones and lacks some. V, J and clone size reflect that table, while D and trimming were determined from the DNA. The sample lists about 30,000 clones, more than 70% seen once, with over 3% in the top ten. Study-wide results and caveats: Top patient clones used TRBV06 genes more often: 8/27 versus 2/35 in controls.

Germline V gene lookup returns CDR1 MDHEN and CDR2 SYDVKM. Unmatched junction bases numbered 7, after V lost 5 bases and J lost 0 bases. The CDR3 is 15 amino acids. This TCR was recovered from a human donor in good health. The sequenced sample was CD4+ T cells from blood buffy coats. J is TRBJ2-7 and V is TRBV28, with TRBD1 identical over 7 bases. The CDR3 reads CASSLRDRNSYEQYF. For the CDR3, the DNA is TGTGCCAGCAGTCTCCGGGACAGAAACTCCTACGAGCAGTACTTC.